A selection of T cell receptor beta chains follows, all from one sample in a study of shared clonotypes between healthy human individuals. Some clones are missing from TCRdb's copy, which holds only in-frame ones; the method was immunoSEQ multiplex PCR. Of millions of clones in the sample, roughly 91% are singletons; the top ten hold roughly 1.7%. The sequencing sample was made of naive CD8+ T cells from PBMCs. These receptors all stem from a man between 18 and 35 years old in good health. Some clones in this sample may be carry-over from other donors' samples. The CDR3 runs from the conserved cysteine through the conserved F or W.

J gene,V gene,CDR3 protein
TRBJ2-7,TRBV7-8,CASSPNRDGYEQYF
TRBJ2-5,TRBV9,CASSVGSLGGGSLSETQYF
TRBJ2-5,TRBV27,CASSLLGLAGGSGETQYF
TRBJ1-5,TRBV19,CASGAGSRLMPQHF
TRBJ2-1,TRBV5-6,CASSVEGASYNEQFF
TRBJ2-3,TRBV5-6,CASSLRTGVVSDTDTQYF
TRBJ2-6,TRBV27,CASRVSGANVLTF
TRBJ2-5,TRBV11-2,CASSLESRPQETQYF
TRBJ2-3,TRBV27,CASSSPLVSDTQYF
TRBJ2-1,TRBV6-4,CASSDMAGSYNEQFF
TRBJ2-7,TRBV28,CASSLDLAGNYEQYF
TRBJ1-2,TRBV10-3,CATGGPAGGNYGYTF
TRBJ2-1,TRBV6-5,CASSYSVGSLSNEQFF
TRBJ2-1,TRBV5-1,CASRSAASSYNEQFF
TRBJ2-1,TRBV6-1,CASVGMLLLDEQFF
TRBJ1-5,TRBV11-2,CASSLEGGQSWGQPQHF
TRBJ2-7,TRBV11-3,CASSSSGYEQYF
TRBJ2-3,TRBV30,CAWSVGLTQYF
TRBJ2-7,TRBV28,CASREAGLGDEQYF
TRBJ1-2,TRBV5-1,CASSLEDRDSSYGYTF
TRBJ2-7,TRBV7-9,CASSWFGTGTYEQYF
TRBJ1-3,TRBV28,CASSPPLSGNTIYF
TRBJ2-1,TRBV27,CASSLFVPKLDEQFF
TRBJ2-7,TRBV27,CASSLGRGAYEQYF
TRBJ1-2,TRBV5-6,CASRRTGQGGYGYTF
TRBJ2-1,TRBV27,CASSAVFSDHYNEQFF
TRBJ1-4,TRBV19,CASSIVQSTNEKLFF
TRBJ2-3,TRBV6-4,CASSDSGRVGTDTQYF
TRBJ2-7,TRBV6-5,CASSSPPEQYF
TRBJ2-7,TRBV2,CASSEGLAYEQYF
TRBJ2-7,TRBV29-1,CSVGAGPAYEQYF